A single sample gave rise to the 8 T cell receptor beta chains below, sequenced in a study of blood T cell repertoires in COVID-19. Data came from immunoSEQ multiplex PCR; TCRdb stores just in-frame clones and leaves some out. The table has fewer than 120,000 clones, about four fifths seen once. Sequenced: peripheral blood. The source is a woman aged 60-70 years with acute or convalescent COVID-19.

This sequence joins TRBV30 and TRBJ1-1; 11 bases agree with TRBD1. The junction had 10 bases not matched to a gene; V was cut back by 8 bases and J by 5 bases. CDR1 and CDR2 from the germline V gene are GTSNPN and SVGIG (reference sequence). There are 14 residues in the CDR3. The chain's CDR3 is CASTGTGGYTEAFF. Here the CDR3 DNA reads TGTGCCAGCACTGGGACAGGGGGTTATACTGAAGCTTTCTTT. The whole variable domain, filled in from reference TRBV30 and TRBJ1-1, reads SQTIHQWPATLVQPVGSPLSLECTVEGTSNPNLYWYRQAAGRGLQLLFYSVGIGQISSEVPQNLSASRPQDRQFILSSKKLLLSDSGFYLCASTGTGGYTEAFFGQGTRLTVV.

This clone showed up just once. The J gene is TRBJ1-3, the V gene TRBV2; D uncertain. Trimming removed 8 bases from V and 4 bases from J, with 3 bases in between. The CDR3 has 10 residues. CDR1 SNHLY and CDR2 FYNNEI come from the germline V gene. The CDR3 protein is CASVGNTIYF. The CDR3 bases are TGTGCCAGCGTAGGAAACACCATATATTTT.

The chain employs TRBV9 and TRBJ2-5; 10 positions agree with TRBD2. Germline loops: CDR1 SGDLS, CDR2 YYNGEE. Trimming at V came to 4 bases and at J to 5 bases, leaving 5 bases not matched to a gene. The CDR3 runs 14 residues. In DNA, the CDR3 is TGTGCCAGCAGCTCCCGGACTAGCGGCGAGACCCAGTACTTC. Protein product: CASSSRTSGETQYF.

The J gene is TRBJ2-7, the V gene TRBV2; TRBD2 agrees at 11 bases. The CDR3 has 16 residues. Per the germline V gene, CDR1 is SNHLY and CDR2 is FYNNEI. The trim removed 4 bases at V and 2 bases at J, leaving 7 bases unmatched. The chain's CDR3 is CASSGGTSGSAYEQYF. The CDR3, as DNA: TGTGCCAGCAGTGGGGGGACTAGCGGTTCAGCCTACGAGCAGTACTTC.

The V call is TRBV6-5, the J call TRBJ1-5; TRBD1 matches 7 bases. V trimming: 8 bases; J trimming: 0 bases; junction bases outside the gene matches: 7. The germline V gene has CDR1 MNHEY and CDR2 SVGAGI. This CDR3 has 15 residues. CDR3 residues: CASDRAVYSNQPQHF. The CDR3 DNA is TGTGCCAGCGACAGGGCGGTTTATAGCAATCAGCCCCAGCATTTT.

The chain links TRBV28 to TRBJ1-5; D is unresolved. Trimming left V 5 bases short and J 3 bases short, with 5 bases between. Germline V lookup: CDR1 MDHEN, CDR2 SYDVKM. The CDR3 has 12 residues. The CDR3 DNA reads TGTGCCAGCAGTCCTCCCAATCAGCCCCAGCATTTT. Translating it yields CASSPPNQPQHF.

J is TRBJ2-7 and V is TRBV3-1 (or the pseudogene TRBV3-2); maybe TRBD1 (6 bases). Germline CDR1 LGHDT, CDR2 YNNKEL (reference sequence). Deletions cut 2 bases from V and 4 bases from J, with 9 bases between. The CDR3 has 13 residues. CDR3 DNA: TGTGCCAGCAGCCAAAGGACAGCTTACGAGCAGTACTTC. It specifies CASSQRTAYEQYF.

The chain combines TRBV7-2 with TRBJ1-2, with D unresolved. Trimming left V 4 bases short and J 7 bases short, with 10 bases between. This CDR3 region has 12 residues. Germline V gene data show CDR1 as SGHTA and CDR2 as FQGNSA. The chain's CDR3 is CASSYGMSGYTF. The CDR3 coding sequence is TGTGCCAGCAGCTACGGTATGTCTGGCTACACCTTC.